The rows below give T cell receptor beta chains drawn from one sample of a study of T cell repertoires in cytomegalovirus infection. Each CDR3 protein is one row after TCRdb ran MiXCR on the reads. The profile shows tens of thousands of distinct CDR3 sequences, approximately 19% of them singletons. These TCRs are of unknown antigen specificity. The source material was CD8+ T cells from cultured PBMCs, sampled from culture after CMV antigen stimulation. The source is a human donor in good health (CMV status not recorded). Some clones in this sample may be carry-over from other donors' samples. The CDR3 runs from the conserved cysteine through the conserved F or W. The D gene is left open where the match is weak. Not every row has a clone size; where given, it reads once, few, many or a size class.

v_call	d_call	j_call	clone_size	cdr3_nt	cdr3_aa
TRBV12-3/TRBV12-4	-	TRBJ2-5	-	TGTGCCAGCAGTCCTCGGGGTGGGGGGGAGACCCAGTACTTC	CASSPRGGGETQYF
TRBV24-1	-	TRBJ2-2	few	TGTGCCACCAGTGATTCTCCGGACGAATCTCCCAGCGCCGGGGAGCTGTTTTTT	CATSDSPDESPSAGELFF
TRBV12-3/TRBV12-4	TRBD1	TRBJ1-5	many	TGTGCCAGCAGACCTCCGGGACAGGGCAATCAGCCCCAGCATTTT	CASRPPGQGNQPQHF
TRBV4-1	TRBD2	TRBJ2-3	few	TGCGCCAGCAGCCAAACGGGAGGGGGGGCTACAGATACGCAGTATTTT	CASSQTGGGATDTQYF
TRBV2	-	TRBJ1-5	few	TGTGCCAGCAGTGAAAAACAGGGTGTGGGCAATCAGCCCCAGCATTTT	CASSEKQGVGNQPQHF
TRBV6-1	-	TRBJ1-6	medium-sized	TGTGCCAGCAGTGAAGGAGAGGGGAGTTTTTCACCCCTCCACTTT	CASSEGEGSFSPLHF
TRBV7-9	TRBD2	TRBJ2-5	many	TGTGCCAGCAGCCCCGGGACTAGCGGGAGGGCCTCTACTGAGACCCAGTACTTC	CASSPGTSGRASTETQYF
TRBV27	-	TRBJ1-2	few	TGTGCCAGCAAGGGAGTAGGCTACACCTTC	CASKGVGYTF
TRBV4-3	TRBD1	TRBJ1-5	-	TGCGCCAGCAGCCAAGATAGGACAGGGGGGACGCCCCAGCATTTT	CASSQDRTGGTPQHF
TRBV5-5	TRBD2	TRBJ2-7	few	TGTGCCAGCAGGGTTGGCGGGGGGTTCGACGAGCAGTACTTC	CASRVGGGFDEQYF
TRBV13	-	TRBJ1-1	few	TGTGCCAGCAGCCCCTCGGACAAGAACACTGAAGCTTTCTTT	CASSPSDKNTEAFF
TRBV19	TRBD1	TRBJ1-5	-	TGTGCCAGCACCGACAGGGAAGGTGGACAGCCCCAGCATTTT	CASTDREGGQPQHF
TRBV20-1	-	TRBJ1-2	few	TGCAGTGCTAGAGATCTAGGGATCTATGGCTACACCTTC	CSARDLGIYGYTF
TRBV6-6	-	TRBJ1-2	-	TGTGCCAGCAGTTACTCGAAAACCCTAGCCCAGGGCTACACCTTC	CASSYSKTLAQGYTF